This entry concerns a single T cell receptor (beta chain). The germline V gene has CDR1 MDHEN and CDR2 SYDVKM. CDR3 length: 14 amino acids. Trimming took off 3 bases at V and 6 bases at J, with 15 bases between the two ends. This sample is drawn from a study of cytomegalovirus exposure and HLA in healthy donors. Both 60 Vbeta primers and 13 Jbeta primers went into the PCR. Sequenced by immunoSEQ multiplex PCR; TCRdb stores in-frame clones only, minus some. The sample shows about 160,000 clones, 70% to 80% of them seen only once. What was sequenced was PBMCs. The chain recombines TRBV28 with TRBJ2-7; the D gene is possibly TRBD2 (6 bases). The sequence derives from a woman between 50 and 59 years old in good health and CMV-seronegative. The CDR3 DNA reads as TGTGCCAGCAGTTTTCGTGGGGGGAGACGCGAGCAGTACTTC. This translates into CASSFRGGRREQYF. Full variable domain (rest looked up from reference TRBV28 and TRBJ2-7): DVKVTQSSRYLVKRTGEKVFLECVQDMDHENMFWYRQDPGLGLRLIYFSYDVKMKEKGDIPEGYSVSREKKERFSLILESASTNQTSMYLCASSFRGGRREQYFGPGTRLTVT.